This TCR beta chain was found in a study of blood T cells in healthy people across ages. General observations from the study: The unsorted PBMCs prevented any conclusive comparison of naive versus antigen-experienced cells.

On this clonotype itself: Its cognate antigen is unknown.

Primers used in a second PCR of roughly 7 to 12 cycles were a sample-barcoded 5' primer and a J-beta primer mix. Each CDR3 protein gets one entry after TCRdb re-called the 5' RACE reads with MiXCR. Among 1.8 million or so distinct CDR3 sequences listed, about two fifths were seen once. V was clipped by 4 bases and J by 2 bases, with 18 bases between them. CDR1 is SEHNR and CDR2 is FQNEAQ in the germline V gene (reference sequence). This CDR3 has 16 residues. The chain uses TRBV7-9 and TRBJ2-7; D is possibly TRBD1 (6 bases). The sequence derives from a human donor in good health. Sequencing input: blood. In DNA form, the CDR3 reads TGTGCCAGCAGCTGGGGATTAGTGGGGGCCACCTACGAGCAGTACTTC. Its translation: CASSWGLVGATYEQYF.